This TCR beta chain was observed in a study of CD8+ T cells in alopecia areata. Overall study findings and caveats: Possibly as an HLA-related effect, TCR sharing across patients appeared less clear than in mice.

V was trimmed by 2 bases and J by 6 bases, leaving 16 bases between them. CDR1 and CDR2 from the germline V gene are GTSNPN and SVGIG (reference sequence). This CDR3 contains 14 residues. RNA was isolated and reverse transcribed to cDNA, the sequencing template. The assay was immunoSEQ multiplex PCR, and TCRdb's table has in-frame clones only and misses some. This sample has 140,000 or so clones, with 62% found just once. Concerning this clone itself: Its antigen remains unidentified.

The rearrangement uses TRBV30 and TRBJ2-5; no clear D. The source is a human donor in good health. The sequenced sample consisted of CD8+ T cells sorted from blood. The DNA for the CDR3 is TGTGCCTGGAGTCCTCCCCTAGACGGGCAGACCCAGTACTTC. Translating gives CAWSPPLDGQTQYF.